The table lists the clone carrying this T cell receptor beta chain with a count of one. The data were obtained in a study of blood T cell repertoires in COVID-19. The overall study: T cells, B-cell-depleted T cells, or PBMCs supplied cDNA or gDNA.

Sequencing used immunoSEQ multiplex PCR; TCRdb keeps in-frame clones, though not all of them. This table has 300,000 to 400,000 clones, 75% to 90% appearing once. The CDR3 covers 16 residues. V dropped 5 bases and J dropped 3; count of bases not matched to a gene: 10. Germline V lookup: CDR1 SGHAT, CDR2 FQDESV (reference sequence). Exposed participants encountered a COVID-19 case during the 2 weeks preceding study entry. Sequencing was performed on PBMCs or T cells enriched from blood (not recorded which). The chain is built from TRBV11-1 and TRBJ2-1; 7 positions match TRBD2. The sequence derives from a young woman who had been exposed to COVID-19. The CDR3 sequence: CASSRFAGVVYNEQFF. Written as DNA, the CDR3 is TGTGCCAGCAGCCGTTTCGCGGGAGTGGTCTACAATGAGCAGTTCTTC.